Listed below are T cell receptor beta chains from one sample, sequenced in a study of Graves' ophthalmopathy and Graves' hyperthyroidism. TCRdb processed the multiplex PCR reads anew with MiXCR; each CDR3 protein has one entry. The sample contains 400,000 to 500,000 distinct CDR3 sequences, approximately 21% of which appear only once. What was sequenced was peripheral blood. The receptors shown here come from a woman between 18 and 30 years old with stable Graves' hyperthyroidism. CDR3s include the opening cysteine and the closing phenylalanine or tryptophan. Fields, in order: V gene, CDR3 length, clone size, D gene, J gene, CDR3 DNA, CDR3 protein. A D gene is named only where the DNA matches it firmly. Some rows have no size entry. The others give once, few or many, or a class for an expanded clone.

TRBV27	15	few	NA	TRBJ2-7	TGTGCCAGCAGTTTTCCAGGGGCCGCTCCCCCCGAGCAGTACTTC	CASSFPGAAPPEQYF
TRBV28	16	few	NA	TRBJ1-5	TGTGCCAGCAGTAGAAGCCGGGGGCTTGGCAATCAGCCCCAGCATTTT	CASSRSRGLGNQPQHF
TRBV6-1	18	NA	NA	TRBJ2-7	TGTGCCAGCAGTGAAGCGAAGGCCTGGGACACGAGCTCCTACGAGCAGTACTTC	CASSEAKAWDTSSYEQYF
TRBV5-1	15	NA	NA	TRBJ2-3	TGCGCCAGCAGCTTGGGTGGGTATCGCACAGATACGCAGTATTTT	CASSLGGYRTDTQYF
TRBV5-1	15	NA	NA	TRBJ2-2	TGCGCCAGCAGCTTGGAGGGGAGCGACACCGGGGAGCTGTTTTTT	CASSLEGSDTGELFF
TRBV30	16	many	TRBD1	TRBJ2-7	TGTGCCTGGAGTGAAAAGGGGACAGGGAGATTTTACGAGCAGTACTTC	CAWSEKGTGRFYEQYF
TRBV2	15	NA	TRBD2	TRBJ2-7	TGTGCCACCCGAGGAGGGACTACGAGCTCCTACGAGCAGTACTTC	CATRGGTTSSYEQYF
TRBV6-2/TRBV6-3	18	many	TRBD2	TRBJ2-5	TGTGCCAGCAGTTACGAAGCGGGAGGGCCAGATAACCAAGAGACCCAGTACTTC	CASSYEAGGPDNQETQYF
TRBV27	17	many	TRBD2	TRBJ2-7	TGTGCCAGCAGTTTAAGGGTACTAGCGGGATTTGACTACGAGCAGTACTTC	CASSLRVLAGFDYEQYF
TRBV30	12	many	NA	TRBJ2-5	TGTGCCTGGAGTACCAGGGTTGAGACCCAGTACTTC	CAWSTRVETQYF
TRBV27	13	few	NA	TRBJ1-2	TGTGCCAGCAGTTATACAGGGAGCTATGGCTACACCTTC	CASSYTGSYGYTF
TRBV6-2/TRBV6-3	13	many	NA	TRBJ2-5	TGTGCCAGCACCAAAAACCCGGAGGAGACCCAGTACTTC	CASTKNPEETQYF
TRBV12-3/TRBV12-4	13	many	TRBD1	TRBJ1-5	TGTGCCAGCAGTGGACAGGGTGATCAGCCCCAGCATTTT	CASSGQGDQPQHF
TRBV12-3/TRBV12-4	11	many	NA	TRBJ2-5	TGTGCCAGCACCAAACAGGGGACCCAGTACTTC	CASTKQGTQYF
TRBV6-5	15	many	TRBD1	TRBJ1-1	TGTGCCAGCAGCAACCGCAGGGGGCAAGGGATTAGAGCTTTCTTT	CASSNRRGQGIRAFF
TRBV20-1	11	many	TRBD1	TRBJ1-1	TGCAGTGGGACAGGGCACACTGAAGCTTTCTTT	CSGTGHTEAFF
TRBV12-3/TRBV12-4	17	many	NA	TRBJ2-5	TGTGCCAGCAGTTCACCCCCTCGGGGCAGGGGGGGAGAGACCCAGTACTTC	CASSSPPRGRGGETQYF
TRBV2	15	many	TRBD1	TRBJ1-6	TGTGCCAGCAATGCTAGGACAGGGCAAAATTCACCCCTCCACTTT	CASNARTGQNSPLHF
TRBV20-1	14	few	NA	TRBJ2-2	TGCAGTGCAACCGGCCCCTCGAACACCGGGGAGCTGTTTTTT	CSATGPSNTGELFF
TRBV6-1	13	many	TRBD1	TRBJ1-1	TGTGCCAGCAGTCGACAGGGGTTAACTGAAGCTTTCTTT	CASSRQGLTEAFF
TRBV7-8	18	NA	NA	TRBJ2-2	TGTGCTAGCAGCCCCGTTATAGGACGTGCGTCGAACACCGGGGAGCTGTGTTTT	CASSPVIGRASNTGELCF
TRBV6-1	12	many	NA	TRBJ1-1	TGTGCCAGCGGATGGAGGAACACTGAAGCTTTCTTT	CASGWRNTEAFF
TRBV12-3/TRBV12-4	15	many	TRBD2	TRBJ2-7	TGTGCCAGCAGTTCAGCGGGAGAAGGCTCCTACGAGCAGTACTTC	CASSSAGEGSYEQYF
TRBV3-1	15	NA	NA	TRBJ2-4	TGTGCCAGCAGCCAAGTGTGGGGGGCGCGGAACATTAAGTACTTC	CASSQVWGARNIKYF
TRBV19	15	many	NA	TRBJ1-6	TGTGCCAGTAGAACTTGGGAGGGTGAGGATTCACCCCTCCACTTT	CASRTWEGEDSPLHF
TRBV7-8	14	NA	TRBD1	TRBJ2-7	TGTGCCAGCAGGAGGGGACAGGGGCCCTACGAGCAGTACTTC	CASRRGQGPYEQYF
TRBV30	14	many	NA	TRBJ2-5	TGTGCCTGGACCCCCCGCGGGAACCCCAAGACCCAGTACTTC	CAWTPRGNPKTQYF
TRBV11-2	13	many	NA	TRBJ1-1	TGTGCCAGCAGCTCCACTTGGAGCACTGAAGCTTTCTTT	CASSSTWSTEAFF
TRBV30	12	few	NA	TRBJ2-5	TGTGCCTGGATCACGTACCAAGAGACCCAGTACTTC	CAWITYQETQYF
TRBV9	14	NA	NA	TRBJ2-2	TGTGCCAGCAGTCGAGGGGGGTACACCGGGGAGCTGTTTTTT	CASSRGGYTGELFF
TRBV6-1	14	NA	NA	TRBJ1-1	TGTGCCAGCAGTGAAATAGTCATGAACACTGATGCTTTCTTT	CASSEIVMNTDAFF
TRBV10-2	14	many	NA	TRBJ1-1	TGCGCCAGCAGTGTAGGGTTCTTGAACACTGAAGCTTTCTTT	CASSVGFLNTEAFF
TRBV29-1	13	many	TRBD1	TRBJ1-5	TGCAGCGTTGGACAGGGGGCCGATCAGCCCCAGCATTTT	CSVGQGADQPQHF
TRBV10-3	16	many	NA	TRBJ2-7	TGTGCCATCAAGTTTTGGGGGGATAATGGGGCCTACGAGCAGTACTTC	CAIKFWGDNGAYEQYF
TRBV20-1	14	many	NA	TRBJ1-6	TGCAGTGCTAGAGACAGTGGCGTTGATTCACCCCTCCACTTT	CSARDSGVDSPLHF